This T cell receptor (beta chain) was sequenced for a study of CD8 T cells in ankylosing spondylitis. Study conclusions and caveats: As reported, disease-linked clones showed significant enrichment in matched ankylosing spondylitis synovial fluid. The authors found the disease-linked clones to be CD8+ and relatively rare in peripheral blood. Seemingly distinctive of ankylosing spondylitis blood was a TCR beta motif formed by eight highly homologous variants. A number of the motif variants had already been described in reactive arthritis synovial fluid and blood.

This clonotype was picked up a small number of times. Its antigen is not known. The CDR3 loop spans 14 amino acids. V lost 6 bases to trimming and J lost 8 bases, with 19 bases between them. A quantitative 5'-RACE method, one with molecular barcodes, was used to make TCR beta libraries. MiXCR, applied by TCRdb to the 5' RACE reads, yields one record per CDR3 protein. Found here are around 430,000 distinct CDR3 sequences, 17% of them singletons; the top ten hold approximately 1%. V is TRBV12-3 or TRBV12-4 and J is TRBJ1-1; TRBD1 might be the D (5 bases). Material for sequencing was blood, either unsorted or a sorted T cell fraction (not recorded which). This TCR derives from a male donor with ankylosing spondylitis. The CDR3 DNA sequence: TGTGCCAGCAGCCTCCAACGACAGCGGCACGAAGCTTTCTTT. It translates to CASSLQRQRHEAFF.